The 7 T cell receptor beta chains in this list originate from one sample, sequenced in a study of cytomegalovirus exposure and HLA in healthy donors. PCR employed 60 Vbeta and 13 Jbeta primers. Method: immunoSEQ multiplex PCR; TCRdb's copy keeps in-frame clones and lacks some. The sample yields about 96,000 clones, 60% to 75% seen once. The source material was PBMCs. The receptors were sampled from a female donor in good health and CMV-seropositive.

V gene TRBV2 combines with J gene TRBJ2-6; 9 positions match TRBD1. The V gene end was trimmed by 4 bases and the J gene end by 0 bases; junction bases not matched to a gene: 4. Germline values: CDR1 SNHLY, CDR2 FYNNEI. The CDR3 contains 17 residues. The CDR3 nucleotides read TGTGCCAGCAGTGGGACAGGGGTTCACTCTGGGGCCAACGTCCTGACTTTC. This encodes CASSGTGVHSGANVLTF.

The chain uses TRBV10-1 and TRBJ2-1; D may be TRBD1 (5 bases). This CDR3 has 15 amino acids. Per germline, CDR1 WNHNN and CDR2 SYGVQD (reference sequence). The V end lost 6 bases, the J end lost 7 bases, and 19 bases lay between the germline ends. The CDR3 spells CASSASRPGLNEQFF. The DNA for the CDR3 is TGCGCCAGCAGCGCGAGCCGCCCAGGGCTAAATGAGCAGTTCTTC.

This chain's CDR3 is CAWSVTSGGFYEQYF. The CDR3 nucleotides are TGTGCCTGGAGTGTAACTAGCGGGGGTTTCTACGAGCAGTACTTC. The V gene is TRBV30, the J gene TRBJ2-7, with 11 bases fitting TRBD2. The V and J ends lost 0 bases and 3 bases, in that order; junction bases with no gene match: 4. Germline CDR1 and CDR2: GTSNPN and SVGIG (reference sequence). CDR3 size: 15 residues. Full variable domain (rest looked up from reference TRBV30 and TRBJ2-7): SQTIHQWPATLVQPVGSPLSLECTVEGTSNPNLYWYRQAAGRGLQLLFYSVGIGQISSEVPQNLSASRPQDRQFILSSKKLLLSDSGFYLCAWSVTSGGFYEQYFGPGTRLTVT.

The chain is built from TRBV7-9 and TRBJ2-7, with a tentative D call TRBD1 (6 bases). The CDR3 totals 17 residues. Trimming stripped 5 bases from V and 6 bases from J, with 26 bases between. CDR1 and CDR2 (germline): SEHNR, FQNEAQ (reference sequence). CDR3 sequence (DNA): TGTGCCAGCAGCCCGAGATTGGGGGCGGGTAAACCCACCGAGCAGTACTTC. Its protein product is CASSPRLGAGKPTEQYF. The whole variable domain, remainder taken from reference TRBV7-9 and TRBJ2-7, is DTGVSQNPRHKITKRGQNVTFRCDPISEHNRLYWYRQTLGQGPEFLTYFQNEAQLEKSRLLSDRFSAERPKGSFSTLEIQRTEQGDSAMYLCASSPRLGAGKPTEQYFGPGTRLTVT.

CDR3 sequence: CASSFTSVSYEQYF. The CDR3 coding sequence is TGTGCCAGCAGCTTCACTAGCGTATCCTACGAGCAGTACTTC. The V call is TRBV27, the J call TRBJ2-7; TRBD2 aligns across 7 bases. CDR3 length: 14 amino acids. Germline V CDR1 and CDR2: MNHEY, SMNVEV (reference sequence). The ends lost 6 bases at V and 1 base at J; junction bases unmatched: 6.

The V gene is TRBV30, the J gene TRBJ2-7, with D possibly being TRBD1 (5 bases). This CDR3 contains 14 residues. Germline-derived CDR1 and CDR2 are GTSNPN and SVGIG (reference sequence). V lost 3 bases and J 1 base, leaving 13 bases between the germline ends. CDR3 sequence (DNA): TGTGCCTGGAGAGCCAGGGTAGGGTCCTACGAGCAGTACTTC. Protein sequence: CAWRARVGSYEQYF.

The V and J genes are TRBV5-4 and TRBJ2-5; the D gene is possibly TRBD1 (6 bases). Germline V CDR1 and CDR2: SGHNT, YYREEE (reference sequence). This CDR3 spans 15 amino acids. Trimming removed 5 bases from V and 4 bases from J, with 18 bases in between. DNA for the CDR3: TGTGCCAGCAGTTCAACAGGGCGCAGGGGAGAGACCCAGTACTTC. Protein product: CASSSTGRRGETQYF.